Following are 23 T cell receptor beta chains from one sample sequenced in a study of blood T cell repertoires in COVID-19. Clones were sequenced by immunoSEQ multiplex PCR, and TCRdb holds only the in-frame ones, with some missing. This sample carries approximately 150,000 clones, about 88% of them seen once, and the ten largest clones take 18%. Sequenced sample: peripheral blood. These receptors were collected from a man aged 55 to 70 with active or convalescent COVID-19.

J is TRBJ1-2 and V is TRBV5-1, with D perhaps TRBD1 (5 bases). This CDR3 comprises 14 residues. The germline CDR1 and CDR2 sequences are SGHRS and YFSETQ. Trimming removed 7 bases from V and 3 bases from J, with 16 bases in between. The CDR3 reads CASGPQGSDYGYTF. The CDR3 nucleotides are TGCGCCAGCGGACCTCAGGGTTCTGACTATGGCTACACCTTC.

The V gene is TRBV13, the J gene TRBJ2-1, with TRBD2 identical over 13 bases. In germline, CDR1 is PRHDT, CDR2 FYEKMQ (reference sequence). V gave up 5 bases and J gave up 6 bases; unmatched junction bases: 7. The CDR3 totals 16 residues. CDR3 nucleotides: TGTGCCAGCAGCCTTGGGACTAGCGGGACCGCCAATGAGCAGTTCTTC. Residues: CASSLGTSGTANEQFF.

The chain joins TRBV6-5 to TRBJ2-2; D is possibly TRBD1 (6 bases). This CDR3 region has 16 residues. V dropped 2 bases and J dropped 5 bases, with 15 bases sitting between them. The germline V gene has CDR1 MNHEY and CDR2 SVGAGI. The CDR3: CASSYQGLSITGELFF. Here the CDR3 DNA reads TGTGCCAGCAGTTACCAGGGGTTATCTATTACCGGGGAGCTGTTTTTT.

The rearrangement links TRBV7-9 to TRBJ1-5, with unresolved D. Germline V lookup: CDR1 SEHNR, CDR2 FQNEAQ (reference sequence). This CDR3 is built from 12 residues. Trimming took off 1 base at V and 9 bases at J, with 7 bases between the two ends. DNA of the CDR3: TGTGCCAGCAGCTTAGATACCAGGCCCCAGCATTTT. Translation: CASSLDTRPQHF.

This CDR3 is CASSEGLAGVSKNEQFF. The CDR3 DNA reads TGCGCCAGCAGTGAAGGACTAGCGGGAGTAAGTAAGAATGAGCAGTTCTTC. V and J are TRBV10-2 and TRBJ2-1; 13 bases align to TRBD2. J was trimmed by 7 bases and V by 3 bases; bases with no gene match: 9. This CDR3 is 17 amino acids long. The germline CDR1 and CDR2 sequences are WSHSY and SAAADI.

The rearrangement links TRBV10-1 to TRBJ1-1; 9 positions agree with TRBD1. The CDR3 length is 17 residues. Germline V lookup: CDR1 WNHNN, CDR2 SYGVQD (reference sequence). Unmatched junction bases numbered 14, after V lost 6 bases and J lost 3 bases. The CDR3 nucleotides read TGCGCCAGCAGCAGTTTTTCACAGGGGGCGCGATACACTGAAGCTTTCTTT. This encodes CASSSFSQGARYTEAFF.

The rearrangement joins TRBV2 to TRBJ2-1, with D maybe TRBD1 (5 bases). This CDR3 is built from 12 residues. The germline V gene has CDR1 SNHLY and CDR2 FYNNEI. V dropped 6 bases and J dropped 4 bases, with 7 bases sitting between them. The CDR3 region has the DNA TGTGCCAGCAGGACAGATTACAATGAGCAGTTCTTC. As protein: CASRTDYNEQFF.

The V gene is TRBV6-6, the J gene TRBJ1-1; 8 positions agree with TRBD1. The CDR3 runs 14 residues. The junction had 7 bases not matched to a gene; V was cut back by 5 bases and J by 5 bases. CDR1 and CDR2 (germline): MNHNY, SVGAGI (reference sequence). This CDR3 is CASSTGGVGTEAFF. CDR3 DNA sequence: TGTGCCAGCAGTACAGGGGGAGTGGGGACTGAAGCTTTCTTT.

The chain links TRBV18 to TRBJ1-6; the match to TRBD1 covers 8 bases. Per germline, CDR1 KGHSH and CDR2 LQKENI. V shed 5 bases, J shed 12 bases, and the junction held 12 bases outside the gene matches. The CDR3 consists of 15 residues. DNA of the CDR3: TGTGCCAGCTCATCCACGACAGGGGACTCGGGACCCCTCCACTTT. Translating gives CASSSTTGDSGPLHF.

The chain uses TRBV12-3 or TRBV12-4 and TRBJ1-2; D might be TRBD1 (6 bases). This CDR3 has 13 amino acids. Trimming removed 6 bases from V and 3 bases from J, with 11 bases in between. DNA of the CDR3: TGTGCCAGCAGGAACCCAGGGGACTATGGCTACACCTTC. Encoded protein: CASRNPGDYGYTF.

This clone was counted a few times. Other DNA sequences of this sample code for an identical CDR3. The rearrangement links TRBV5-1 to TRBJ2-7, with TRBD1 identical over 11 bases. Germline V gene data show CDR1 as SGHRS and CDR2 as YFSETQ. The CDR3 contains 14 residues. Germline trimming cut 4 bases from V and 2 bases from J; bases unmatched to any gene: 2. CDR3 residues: CASSLGQGAYEQYF. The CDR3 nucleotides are TGCGCCAGCAGCCTGGGACAGGGGGCCTACGAGCAGTACTTC.

The CDR3 spells CASSESGGTVITDTQYF. The DNA of the CDR3 is TGCGCCAGCAGTGAGAGCGGGGGGACAGTGATAACAGATACGCAGTATTTT. V usage is TRBV10-1 and J usage is TRBJ2-3, with 9 positions matching TRBD2. Germline V gene lookup returns CDR1 WNHNN and CDR2 SYGVQD (reference sequence). V was pared by 2 bases and J by 3 bases, with 9 bases of the junction left unmatched. CDR3 length: 17 amino acids.

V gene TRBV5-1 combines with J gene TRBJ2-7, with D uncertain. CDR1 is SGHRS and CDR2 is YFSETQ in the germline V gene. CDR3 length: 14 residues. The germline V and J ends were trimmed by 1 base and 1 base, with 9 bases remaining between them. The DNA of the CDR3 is TGCGCCAGCAGCTTGTACGGGTTATCCTACGAGCAGTACTTC. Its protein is CASSLYGLSYEQYF.

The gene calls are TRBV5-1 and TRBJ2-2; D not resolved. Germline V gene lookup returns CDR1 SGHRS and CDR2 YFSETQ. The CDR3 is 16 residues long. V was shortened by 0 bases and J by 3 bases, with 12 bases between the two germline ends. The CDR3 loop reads CASSLGISTYTGELFF. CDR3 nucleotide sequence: TGCGCCAGCAGCTTGGGGATTAGCACCTACACCGGGGAGCTGTTTTTT.

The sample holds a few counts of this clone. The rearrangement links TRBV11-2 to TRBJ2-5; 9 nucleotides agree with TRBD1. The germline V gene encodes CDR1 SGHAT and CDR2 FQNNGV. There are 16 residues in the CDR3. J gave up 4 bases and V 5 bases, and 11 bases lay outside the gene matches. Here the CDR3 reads CASSLRTGANPETQYF. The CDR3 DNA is TGTGCCAGCAGCCTACGGACAGGGGCCAACCCAGAGACCCAGTACTTC.

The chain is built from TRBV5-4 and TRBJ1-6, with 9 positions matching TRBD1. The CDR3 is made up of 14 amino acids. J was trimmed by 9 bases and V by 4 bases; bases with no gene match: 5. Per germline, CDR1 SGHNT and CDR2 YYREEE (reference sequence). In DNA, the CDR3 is TGTGCCAGCAGCAGGGACAGGGAAGCTTCACCCCTCCACTTT. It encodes CASSRDREASPLHF.

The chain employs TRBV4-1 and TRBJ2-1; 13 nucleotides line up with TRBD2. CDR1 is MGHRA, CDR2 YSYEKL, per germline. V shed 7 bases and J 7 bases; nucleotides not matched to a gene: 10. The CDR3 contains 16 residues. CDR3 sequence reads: CASNLEWTSGRNEQFF. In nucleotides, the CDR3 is TGCGCCAGCAACCTCGAATGGACTAGCGGGAGAAATGAGCAGTTCTTC.

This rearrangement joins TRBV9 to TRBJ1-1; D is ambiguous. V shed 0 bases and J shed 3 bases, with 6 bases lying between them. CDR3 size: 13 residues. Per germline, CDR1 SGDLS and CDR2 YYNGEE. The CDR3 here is CASSVVVYTEAFF. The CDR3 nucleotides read TGTGCCAGCAGCGTAGTTGTCTACACTGAAGCTTTCTTT.

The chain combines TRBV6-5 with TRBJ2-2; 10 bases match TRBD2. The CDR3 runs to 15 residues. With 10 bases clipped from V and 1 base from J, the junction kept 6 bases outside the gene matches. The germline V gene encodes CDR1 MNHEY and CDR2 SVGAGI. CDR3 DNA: TGTGCCATCCGCCGGACTAGCGGGAACACCGGGGAGCTGTTTTTT. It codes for CAIRRTSGNTGELFF.

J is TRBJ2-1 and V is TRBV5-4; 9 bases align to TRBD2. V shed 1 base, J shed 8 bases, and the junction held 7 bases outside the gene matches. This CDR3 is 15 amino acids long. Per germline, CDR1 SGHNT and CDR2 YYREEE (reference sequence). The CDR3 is CASSLSGTSFHEQFF. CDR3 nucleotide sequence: TGTGCCAGCAGCTTGAGTGGGACTAGCTTCCATGAGCAGTTCTTC. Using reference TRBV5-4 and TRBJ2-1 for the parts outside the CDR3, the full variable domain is ETGVTQSPTHLIKTRGQQVTLRCSSQSGHNTVSWYQQALGQGPQFIFQYYREEENGRGNFPPRFSGLQFPNYSSELNVNALELDDSALYLCASSLSGTSFHEQFFGPGTRLTVL.

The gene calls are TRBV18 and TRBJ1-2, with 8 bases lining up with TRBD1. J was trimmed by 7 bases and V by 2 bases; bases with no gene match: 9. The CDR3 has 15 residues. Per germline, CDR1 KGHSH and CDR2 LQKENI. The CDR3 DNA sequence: TGTGCCAGCTCACCAAGGACAGGGCCCGGCGGTGGCTACACCTTC. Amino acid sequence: CASSPRTGPGGGYTF.

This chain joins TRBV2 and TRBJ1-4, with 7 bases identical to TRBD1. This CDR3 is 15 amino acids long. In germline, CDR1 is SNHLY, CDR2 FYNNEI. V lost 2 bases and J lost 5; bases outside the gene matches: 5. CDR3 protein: CASSEPDRRNEKLFF. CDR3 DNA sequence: TGTGCCAGCAGTGAACCGGACAGGCGGAATGAAAAACTGTTTTTT.

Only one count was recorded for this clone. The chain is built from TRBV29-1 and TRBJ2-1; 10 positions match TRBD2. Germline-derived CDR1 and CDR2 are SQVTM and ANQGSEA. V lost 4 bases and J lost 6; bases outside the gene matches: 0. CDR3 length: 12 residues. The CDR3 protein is CSVASGSNEQFF. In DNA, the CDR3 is TGCAGCGTTGCTAGCGGGAGCAATGAGCAGTTCTTC.